What follows is one T cell receptor beta chain and its context. This sample is part of a study of blood T cell repertoires in COVID-19. The repertoire was sequenced with immunoSEQ multiplex PCR; TCRdb's copy has only in-frame clones and lacks some. This sample has 110,000 to 150,000 clones, with 75% to 90% found just once. V shed 4 bases and J shed 1 base, with 17 bases lying between them. Germline CDR1 is SGHRS and CDR2 is YFSETQ. The CDR3 is 16 residues long. This chain uses TRBV5-1 with TRBJ1-2, with D perhaps TRBD1 (6 bases). The clonotype comes from a man aged 50 to 60 who had recovered from COVID-19. Sequencing input: PBMCs or T cells enriched from blood (not recorded which). The CDR3: CASSNYLTGDNYGYTF. DNA of the CDR3: TGCGCCAGCAGCAATTACCTGACAGGCGATAACTATGGCTACACCTTC.